The 23 T cell receptor beta chains below were found in one sample sequenced in a study of radiotherapy plus CTLA-4 blockade in lung cancer. Sequenced by immunoSEQ multiplex PCR; TCRdb stores in-frame clones only, minus some. The sample has roughly 86,000 clones; over 80% are singletons. Specimen: peripheral blood, collected from a patient treated with radiotherapy plus ipilimumab. Every receptor here comes from a human donor with non-small cell lung cancer who had stable disease on radiotherapy plus ipilimumab.

V and J are TRBV25-1 and TRBJ1-6; D uncertain. The length of the CDR3 is 14 residues. V lost 4 bases to trimming and J lost 8 bases, with 12 bases between them. Per germline, CDR1 MGHDK and CDR2 SYGVNS. The chain's CDR3 is CASSARGTYSPLHF. The CDR3 DNA follows: TGTGCCAGCAGTGCACGAGGAACCTATTCACCCCTCCACTTT.

V and J are TRBV30 and TRBJ1-1; the D gene is possibly TRBD1 (6 bases). V was cut by 4 bases and J by 4 bases, with 13 bases left in between. This CDR3 is built from 13 residues. The germline gives CDR1 GTSNPN, CDR2 SVGIG (reference sequence). As DNA, the CDR3 is TGTGCCTGGATCGTAGGGGGGGGCACTGAAGCTTTCTTT. Translating gives CAWIVGGGTEAFF.

The V gene is TRBV7-2, the J gene TRBJ2-7, with 7 bases identical to TRBD1. CDR1 and CDR2 from the germline V gene are SGHTA and FQGNSA. The CDR3 consists of 14 residues. The junction had 6 bases not matched to a gene; V was cut back by 7 bases and J by 0 bases. The CDR3 spells CASTRYRGSYEQYF. CDR3 nucleotide sequence: TGTGCCAGCACCCGCTACAGGGGCTCCTACGAGCAGTACTTC. Full variable domain (outside the CDR3, taken from reference TRBV7-2 and TRBJ2-7): GAGVSQSPSNKVTEKGKDVELRCDPISGHTALYWYRQSLGQGLEFLIYFQGNSAPDKSGLPSDRFSAERTGGSVSTLTIQRTQQEDSAVYLCASTRYRGSYEQYFGPGTRLTVT.

V and J are TRBV4-2 and TRBJ2-5; perhaps TRBD1 as D (6 bases). Germline-derived CDR1 and CDR2 are LGHNA and YNFKEQ. CDR3 length: 14 residues. Between the trimmed V and J ends, which lost 4 bases and 3 bases, there was a span of 12 bases. The DNA for the CDR3 is TGTGCCAGCAGCCCGGGGACACGGGAAGAGACCCAGTACTTC. Translated: CASSPGTREETQYF.

V is TRBV28 and J is TRBJ2-3; tentative D call: TRBD1 (5 bases). The V gene's germline CDR1 is MDHEN and CDR2 SYDVKM. The ends were cut back, 5 bases at V and 2 bases at J, with 8 bases in the middle. The CDR3 extends over 13 amino acids. CDR3 DNA sequence: TGTGCCAGCAGTCTACAGGTCACAGATACGCAGTATTTT. Its translation: CASSLQVTDTQYF.

V gene TRBV7-6 combines with J gene TRBJ2-7; D is unresolved. Trimming removed 1 base at V and 0 bases at J, with 10 bases between. The CDR3 totals 15 residues. Per germline, CDR1 SGHVS and CDR2 FNYEAQ. The CDR3 DNA reads TGTGCCAGCAGCTTAGAGGTTTCCAGCTCCTACGAGCAGTACTTC. It codes for CASSLEVSSSYEQYF.

V and J are TRBV27 and TRBJ1-5; D is ambiguous. The CDR3 covers 15 residues. Trimming removed 0 bases at V and 7 bases at J, with 13 bases between. Germline CDR1 and CDR2: MNHEY and SMNVEV (reference sequence). The CDR3 DNA reads as TGTGCCAGCAGTTTATCGCGAGGGTCGCACCAGCCCCAGCATTTT. This encodes CASSLSRGSHQPQHF.

The chain joins TRBV9 to TRBJ2-3, with D hard to call. Between the trimmed V and J ends, which lost 4 bases and 3 bases, there was a span of 18 bases. The germline gives CDR1 SGDLS, CDR2 YYNGEE. This CDR3 is 16 amino acids long. The CDR3 protein is CASSPRQSRTTDTQYF. The CDR3 DNA sequence: TGTGCCAGCAGCCCTCGACAAAGTCGCACGACAGATACGCAGTATTTT.

This clone was detected only once. V is TRBV4-1 and J is TRBJ2-5; 7 bases are shared with TRBD2. The CDR3 loop spans 15 amino acids. The ends lost 4 bases at V and 4 bases at J; junction bases unmatched: 9. Germline CDR1 and CDR2: MGHRA and YSYEKL. CDR3 region: CASSPQGPGGETQYF. As DNA, the CDR3 is TGCGCCAGCAGCCCCCAGGGTCCGGGGGGAGAGACCCAGTACTTC.

This chain uses TRBV5-6 with TRBJ2-5; D is possibly TRBD1 (6 bases). The CDR3 length is 13 residues. V was shortened by 4 bases and J by 5 bases, with 12 bases between the two germline ends. Germline lookup yields CDR1 SGHDT and CDR2 YYEEEE. The CDR3 DNA is TGTGCCAGCAGCCCACAGGGTTTCGAGACCCAGTACTTC. It codes for CASSPQGFETQYF.

The rearrangement links TRBV28 to TRBJ2-7, with TRBD1 matching 11 bases. V lost 8 bases and J lost 7; bases outside the gene matches: 13. Looked up from germline, CDR1 is MDHEN and CDR2 is SYDVKM. The CDR3 extends over 15 amino acids. In DNA form, the CDR3 reads TGTGCCAGCCTCCCCCCAGGACAGGGGGCCGAAGAGCAGTACTTC. Translated, it gives CASLPPGQGAEEQYF.

The chain combines TRBV28 with TRBJ1-1; 11 positions agree with TRBD1. V shed 6 bases, J shed 4 bases, and the junction held 7 bases outside the gene matches. The CDR3 length is 15 residues. The germline CDR1 and CDR2 sequences are MDHEN and SYDVKM. The CDR3 DNA follows: TGTGCCAGCAGGAGCGCGGGACAGGGGGGCACTGAAGCTTTCTTT. Its protein product is CASRSAGQGGTEAFF.

This rearrangement joins TRBV9 to TRBJ2-2; D is ambiguous. Germline V gives CDR1 SGDLS, CDR2 YYNGEE. The CDR3 consists of 13 residues. V was clipped by 5 bases and J by 2 bases, with 7 bases between them. In DNA form, the CDR3 reads TGTGCCAGCAGTCAAGTAAACACCGGGGAGCTGTTTTTT. This sequence encodes CASSQVNTGELFF.

This sequence joins TRBV11-2 and TRBJ1-1; D is ambiguous. CDR1 SGHAT and CDR2 FQNNGV come from the germline V gene. The CDR3 is made up of 14 amino acids. Trimming left V 0 bases short and J 1 base short, with 6 bases between. CDR3 nucleotide sequence: TGTGCCAGCAGCTTAGAGACGAAGAACACTGAAGCTTTCTTT. As protein: CASSLETKNTEAFF.

V is TRBV5-6 and J is TRBJ1-1; no reliable D call. Germline-derived CDR1 and CDR2 are SGHDT and YYEEEE. Between the trimmed V and J ends, which lost 0 bases and 1 base, there was a span of 7 bases. CDR3 length: 14 amino acids. The CDR3 reads CASSLDPPNTEAFF. CDR3 DNA sequence: TGTGCCAGCAGCTTGGACCCCCCGAACACTGAAGCTTTCTTT.

The V and J genes are TRBV10-1 and TRBJ2-5; perhaps TRBD2 as D (5 bases). V shed 0 bases and J shed 1 base, with 12 bases lying between them. The CDR3 is made up of 16 amino acids. Germline loops: CDR1 WNHNN, CDR2 SYGVQD (reference sequence). CDR3 amino acids: CASSESGRTFQETQYF. In DNA form, the CDR3 reads TGCGCCAGCAGTGAGTCCGGACGGACTTTCCAAGAGACCCAGTACTTC.

The rearrangement joins TRBV11-2 to TRBJ1-2; TRBD1 matches at 7 bases. The CDR3 extends over 14 amino acids. The V gene end was trimmed by 2 bases and the J gene end by 7 bases; junction bases not matched to a gene: 7. The germline V gene encodes CDR1 SGHAT and CDR2 FQNNGV. The CDR3 nucleotides read TGTGCCAGCAGCTTACCCGGGCAGGGGGGTGGCTACACCTTC. Amino acid sequence: CASSLPGQGGGYTF.

V gene TRBV19 combines with J gene TRBJ1-5; D is possibly TRBD1 (6 bases). The germline gives CDR1 LNHDA, CDR2 SQIVND (reference sequence). The CDR3 covers 13 residues. Trimming left V 7 bases short and J 2 bases short, with 9 bases between. The CDR3 protein is CASTQGRNQPQHF. In nucleotides, the CDR3 is TGTGCCAGTACACAGGGCCGCAATCAGCCCCAGCATTTT.

This chain connects TRBV11-2 to TRBJ1-2, with TRBD1 matching over 9 bases. This CDR3 region has 14 residues. Germline CDR1 SGHAT, CDR2 FQNNGV. V dropped 5 bases and J dropped 3; count of bases not matched to a gene: 4. The CDR3 DNA reads as TGTGCCAGCAGCACGTACAGGGGGCACTATGGCTACACCTTC. Its translation is CASSTYRGHYGYTF.

This rearrangement joins TRBV28 to TRBJ1-5; weak D call: TRBD1 (5 bases). There are 15 residues in the CDR3. Trimming took off 0 bases at V and 3 bases at J, with 9 bases between the two ends. CDR1 MDHEN and CDR2 SYDVKM come from the germline V gene. CDR3 nucleotides: TGTGCCAGCAGTTTATGGGGGGACTCCAATCAGCCCCAGCATTTT. Amino acid sequence: CASSLWGDSNQPQHF.

The chain carries TRBV5-1 and TRBJ2-7; 11 nucleotides agree with TRBD1. This CDR3 has 16 residues. With V trimmed by 4 bases and J by 3 bases, 9 bases remained unmatched. Germline CDR1 and CDR2: SGHRS and YFSETQ. This chain's CDR3 is CASSLWTGGDDYEQYF. The CDR3 nucleotides are TGCGCCAGCAGCCTTTGGACAGGGGGCGACGACTACGAGCAGTACTTC.

The rearrangement uses TRBV4-1 and TRBJ1-2; D perhaps matches TRBD1 (5 bases). The CDR3 consists of 15 residues. Trimming cost V 5 bases and J 1 base, with 14 bases left between them. Germline loops: CDR1 MGHRA, CDR2 YSYEKL. CDR3 protein: CASSSESGDNYGYTF. In nucleotides, the CDR3 is TGCGCCAGCAGCTCAGAATCGGGGGATAACTATGGCTACACCTTC.

V and J are TRBV28 and TRBJ2-1; no clear D gene. This CDR3 comprises 18 residues. The V and J ends lost 1 base and 0 bases respectively, with 16 bases between them. Germline-derived CDR1 and CDR2 are MDHEN and SYDVKM. The CDR3 reads CASSLYKTPASSYNEQFF. The CDR3 nucleotides are TGTGCCAGCAGTTTATATAAAACTCCCGCTAGCTCCTACAATGAGCAGTTCTTC.